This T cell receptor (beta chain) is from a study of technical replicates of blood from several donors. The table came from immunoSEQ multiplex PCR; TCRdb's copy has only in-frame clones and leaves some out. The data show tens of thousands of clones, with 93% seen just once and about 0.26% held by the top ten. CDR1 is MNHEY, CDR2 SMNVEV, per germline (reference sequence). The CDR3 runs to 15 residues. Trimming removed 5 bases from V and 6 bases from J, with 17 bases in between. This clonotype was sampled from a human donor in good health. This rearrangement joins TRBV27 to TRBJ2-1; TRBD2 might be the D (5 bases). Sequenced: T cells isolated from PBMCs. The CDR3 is CASSHPSGSVNEQFF. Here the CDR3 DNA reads TGTGCCAGCAGTCATCCGTCGGGGTCCGTCAATGAGCAGTTCTTC.